Below, 12 T cell receptor beta chains from the same sample are listed, as sequenced in a study of identical twins (dated by TCRdb to 2016 to 2018). The method was 5' RACE. Sequencing was carried out with an Illumina HiSeq 2000. TCRdb reprocessed the public reads (quality trimming at Q25 with fastp, clone calling with MiXCR) and kept in-frame beta chains. Each CDR3 protein appears once, grouped with its most common genes and DNA. For this sample the table gives about 720,000 distinct CDR3 sequences, of which roughly 20% were detected only once. Together, the top ten hold around 13% of the sample. These data also formed part of another study, on T cells expressing NK-cell markers.

The source material was PBMCs. These receptors originate from a woman aged 18-29 years in good health.

Here the CDR3 reads CASSLTLSNQETQYF. The CDR3 coding sequence is TGTGCCAGCAGCTTGACCCTGTCGAACCAAGAGACCCAGTACTTC. The chain is built from TRBV11-3 and TRBJ2-5; D is ambiguous. The V gene lost 3 bases and the J gene lost 0 bases, with 11 bases spanning the gap. Germline V CDR1 and CDR2: SGHNT, YENEEA. The length of the CDR3 is 15 residues. The full variable domain, in which reference TRBV11-3 and TRBJ2-5 provide the parts outside the CDR3, is EAGVVQSPRYKIIEKKQPVAFWCNPISGHNTLYWYLQNLGQGPELLIRYENEEAVDDSQLPKDRFSAERLKGVDSTLKIQPAELGDSAVYLCASSLTLSNQETQYFGPGTRLLVL.

The rearrangement joins TRBV6-1 to TRBJ2-7; the D gene is possibly TRBD2 (6 bases). V lost 5 bases, J lost 0 bases, and 14 bases lay in between. Germline CDR1 is MNHNS and CDR2 is SASEGT. The CDR3 is 15 amino acids. The CDR3 DNA is TGTGCCAGCAGTCTTGAGCGGGCGCTCTCCTACGAGCAGTACTTC. It encodes CASSLERALSYEQYF.

In this sample, this clonotype turned up a few times. This rearrangement joins TRBV5-4 to TRBJ2-5; 9 positions match TRBD2. Trimming removed 0 bases from V and 11 bases from J; junction bases left unmatched: 2. This CDR3 comprises 12 residues. From germline, CDR1 is SGHNT and CDR2 YYREEE (reference sequence). For the CDR3, the DNA is TGTGCCAGCAGCTTGGAAGCGGGGGGACAGTACTTC. Its protein is CASSLEAGGQYF.

The sample holds many counts of this clonotype. V usage is TRBV7-9 and J usage is TRBJ2-1; D gene unclear. The V gene lost 5 bases and the J gene lost 7 bases, with 18 bases spanning the gap. The germline CDR1 and CDR2 sequences are SEHNR and FQNEAQ (reference sequence). The CDR3 consists of 15 residues. DNA for the CDR3: TGTGCCAGCAGCCCAGGTCTGCAACGGTCGAATGAGCAGTTCTTC. Translated, it gives CASSPGLQRSNEQFF.

Many counts were recorded for this clonotype. The rearrangement uses TRBV11-2 and TRBJ2-1; unclear D gene. V dropped 3 bases and J dropped 9 bases, with 6 bases sitting between them. The germline V gene encodes CDR1 SGHAT and CDR2 FQNNGV. The CDR3 is 11 amino acids. CDR3 nucleotides: TGTGCCAGCAGCTTTGGTGTTGAGCAGTTCTTC. Protein product: CASSFGVEQFF.

The chain recombines TRBV6-1 with TRBJ1-1; D perhaps matches TRBD1 (5 bases). This CDR3 contains 13 residues. Germline V gives CDR1 MNHNS, CDR2 SASEGT. V was cut by 9 bases and J by 3 bases, with 14 bases left in between. The CDR3 reads CASCREADTEAFF. Here the CDR3 DNA reads TGTGCCAGTTGCAGGGAAGCTGACACTGAAGCTTTCTTT.

This clonotype appeared a single time. The V gene is TRBV12-3 or TRBV12-4, the J gene TRBJ1-1; no firm D call. CDR3 length equals 13 residues. V lost 7 bases, J lost 2 bases, and 11 bases lay in between. The CDR3 bases are TGTGCCAGCACCCTTGTGGGTAACACTGAAGCTTTCTTT. Protein sequence: CASTLVGNTEAFF.

This clonotype appeared a few times. The chain has TRBV20-1 and TRBJ2-4, with D perhaps TRBD1 (6 bases). Germline loops: CDR1 DFQATT, CDR2 SNEGSKA (reference sequence). With 0 bases removed from V and 6 bases from J, the gap between germline ends came to 12 bases. This CDR3 is built from 14 residues. Here the CDR3 reads CSAREPGAPNIQYF. Written as DNA, the CDR3 is TGCAGTGCTAGAGAACCAGGGGCGCCAAACATTCAGTACTTC.

The V and J genes are TRBV7-9 and TRBJ2-1; 7 nucleotides align to TRBD2. This CDR3 has 15 residues. V shed 4 bases, J shed 2 bases, and the junction held 5 bases outside the gene matches. Germline V gene sequence: CDR1 SEHNR, CDR2 FQNEAQ (reference sequence). The CDR3 loop is CASSSEGLPYNEQFF. The CDR3 region has the DNA TGTGCCAGCAGCTCCGAGGGACTACCCTACAATGAGCAGTTCTTC.

The CDR3 loop is CASSFSGVGGYTF. The CDR3 region has the DNA TGTGCCAGCAGTTTCTCAGGGGTCGGCGGCTACACCTTC. This chain uses TRBV12-3 or TRBV12-4 with TRBJ1-2; the D gene is possibly TRBD1 (6 bases). The CDR3 length is 13 residues. The V end lost 3 bases, the J end lost 8 bases, and 13 bases lay between the germline ends.

The CDR3 loop reads CASSAWTGFGDTEAFF. The CDR3 region has the DNA TGTGCCAGCAGCGCCTGGACAGGGTTTGGTGACACTGAAGCTTTCTTT. The V and J genes are TRBV7-8 and TRBJ1-1; 8 bases line up with TRBD1. The germline gives CDR1 SGHVS, CDR2 FQNEAQ. The CDR3 contains 16 residues. J lost 3 bases, V lost 5 bases, and 11 bases had no gene match.

This clonotype has more than one count but fewer than ten. This chain uses TRBV7-6 with TRBJ2-2, with TRBD1 matching over 7 bases. Germline V lookup: CDR1 SGHVS, CDR2 FNYEAQ. The V gene end was trimmed by 2 bases and the J gene end by 0 bases; junction bases not matched to a gene: 0. The CDR3 has 15 amino acids. CDR3 coding DNA: TGTGCCAGCAGCTTAAGGGGGCCGAACACCGGGGAGCTGTTTTTT. This gives the protein CASSLRGPNTGELFF.